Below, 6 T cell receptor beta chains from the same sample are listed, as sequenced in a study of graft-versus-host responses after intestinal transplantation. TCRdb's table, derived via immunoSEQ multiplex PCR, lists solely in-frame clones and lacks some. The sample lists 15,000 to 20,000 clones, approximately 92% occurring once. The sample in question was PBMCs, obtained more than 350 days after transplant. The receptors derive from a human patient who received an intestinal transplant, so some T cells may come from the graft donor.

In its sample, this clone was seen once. The CDR3 spells CASRTGLYEQYF. CDR3 coding DNA: TGCGCCAGCAGGACAGGGCTCTACGAGCAGTACTTC. This chain connects TRBV10-2 to TRBJ2-7; 7 bases map to TRBD1. Per the germline V gene, CDR1 is WSHSY and CDR2 is SAAADI. V trimming: 6 bases; J trimming: 3 bases; junction bases outside the gene matches: 2. The CDR3 spans 12 residues.

The CDR3 loop reads CASSQDEGPQETQYF. As DNA, the CDR3 is TGCGCCAGCAGCCAAGATGAGGGGCCCCAAGAGACCCAGTACTTC. This sequence joins TRBV4-1 and TRBJ2-5; D tentatively fits TRBD1 or TRBD2 (5 bases each). CDR3 length equals 15 residues. The germline V and J ends were trimmed by 0 bases and 1 base, with 9 bases remaining between them. Germline lookup yields CDR1 MGHRA and CDR2 YSYEKL.

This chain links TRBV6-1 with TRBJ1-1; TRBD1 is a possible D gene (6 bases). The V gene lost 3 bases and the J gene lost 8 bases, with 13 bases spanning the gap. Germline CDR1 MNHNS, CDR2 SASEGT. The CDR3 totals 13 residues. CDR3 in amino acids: CASSDGPGHEAFF. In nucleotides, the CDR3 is TGTGCCAGCAGTGATGGGCCGGGACACGAAGCTTTCTTT.

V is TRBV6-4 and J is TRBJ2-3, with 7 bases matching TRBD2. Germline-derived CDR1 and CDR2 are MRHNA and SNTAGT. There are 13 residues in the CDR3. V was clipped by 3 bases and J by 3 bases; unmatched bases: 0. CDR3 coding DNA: TGTGCCAGCAGTGAGCGGGAGACAGATACGCAGTATTTT. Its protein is CASSERETDTQYF.

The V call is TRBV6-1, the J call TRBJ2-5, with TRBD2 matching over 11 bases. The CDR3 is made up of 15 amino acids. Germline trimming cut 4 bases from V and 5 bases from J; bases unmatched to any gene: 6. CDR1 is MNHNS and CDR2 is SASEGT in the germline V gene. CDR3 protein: CASSGVAGGYETQYF. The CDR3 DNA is TGTGCCAGCAGTGGGGTAGCGGGGGGGTATGAGACCCAGTACTTC.

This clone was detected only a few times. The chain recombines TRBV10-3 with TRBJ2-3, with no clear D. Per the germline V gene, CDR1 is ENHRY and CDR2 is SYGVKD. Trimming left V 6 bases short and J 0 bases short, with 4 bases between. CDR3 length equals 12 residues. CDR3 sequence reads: CAIRDSTDTQYF. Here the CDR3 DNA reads TGTGCCATCAGGGACAGCACAGATACGCAGTATTTT.